Described below is a single TCR beta chain sequence and its context. What it recognizes is unknown. Libraries of TCR beta came from iRepertoire HTBI primers plus Arm-PCR of CDR3 regions. One entry per CDR3 protein, called by TCRdb with MiXCR from the multiplex PCR reads. This sample carries a few hundred thousand distinct CDR3 sequences, under 25% of them seen once, and the ten largest clones take about an eighth. This specimen comes from a study of regulatory T cells in long-lasting Graves disease. For the study at large: Those with persistent Graves' disease had received antithyroid drugs for over 5 years with positive TSH receptor antibodies. Whole-study findings and limits: Results may be inaccurate due to the small sample size.

Documented time point: persistent/refractory GD, antithyroid drugs over 5 years with positive TRAb. Isolated PBMC RNA provided the starting material for the TCR library. In each case, Graves' disease was diagnosed per American Thyroid Association guidelines. Specimen: peripheral blood mononuclear cells (PBMCs), collected when the disease was refractory, from a patient treated with antithyroid drugs. The receptor was derived from a female donor with Graves disease.

CDR3 nucleotide sequence: TGTGCCTGGAGTCCCGGGACGACAGTCTATGGCTACACCTTC. Amino acids: CAWSPGTTVYGYTF. The genes are TRBV30 and TRBJ1-2, with TRBD1 as a possible D gene (5 bases). Germline CDR1 is GTSNPN and CDR2 is SVGIG (reference sequence). This CDR3 comprises 14 residues. Trimming shortened V by 2 bases and J by 4 bases, and 14 bases separated the two germline ends.